The 28 T cell receptor beta chains given below trace back to one sample, sequenced in a study of cytomegalovirus exposure and HLA in healthy donors. PCR amplification relied on 60 Vbeta primers (plus 13 Jbeta primers). The repertoire was sequenced with immunoSEQ multiplex PCR; TCRdb's copy has only in-frame clones and lacks some. The repertoire consists of about 160,000 clones, with roughly 80% occurring once and the leading ten covering 7% to 9%. Sequencing was done on a sample of PBMCs. Receptors were obtained from a male donor in good health and CMV-seropositive.

The chain recombines TRBV5-6 with TRBJ1-4, with D hard to call. The CDR3 runs to 13 residues. V gave up 0 bases and J gave up 7 bases, with 7 bases separating them. The V gene's germline CDR1 is SGHDT and CDR2 YYEEEE. The CDR3 DNA is TGTGCCAGCAGCTTGGTATGGAGTGAAAAACTGTTTTTT. Its protein is CASSLVWSEKLFF.

This rearrangement joins TRBV4-3 to TRBJ1-2; D is perhaps TRBD1 (5 bases). Trimming took 3 bases from V and 5 from J, leaving 13 bases between them. Germline CDR1 LGHNA, CDR2 YSLEER. CDR3 length: 14 residues. The CDR3 DNA sequence: TGCGCCAGCAGCCAGCAACGCCAGGGTTATGGCTACACCTTC. Residues: CASSQQRQGYGYTF.

V is TRBV7-9 and J is TRBJ1-3, with TRBD1 matching 8 bases. The CDR3 has 17 amino acids. V shed 1 base, J shed 0 bases, and the junction held 5 bases outside the gene matches. CDR1 is SEHNR, CDR2 FQNEAQ, per germline (reference sequence). CDR3 nucleotides: TGTGCCAGCAGCTTAGAGACAGGGGCCTACTCTGGAAACACCATATATTTT. Translating it yields CASSLETGAYSGNTIYF.

V is TRBV6-5 and J is TRBJ1-4, with D possibly being TRBD1 (5 bases). The CDR3 is 11 residues long. Germline CDR1 is MNHEY and CDR2 is SVGAGI. The ends were cut back, 9 bases at V and 7 bases at J, with 9 bases in the middle. The CDR3 reads CARGVGEKLFF. The CDR3 nucleotides read TGTGCCAGAGGGGTGGGTGAAAAACTGTTTTTT.

In the case of this clone: This specimen includes other DNA sequences encoding the same CDR3. The gene calls are TRBV7-6 and TRBJ1-5, with D possibly matching TRBD1 (6 bases). From germline, CDR1 is SGHVS and CDR2 FNYEAQ. This CDR3 contains 15 residues. Trimming left V 1 base short and J 3 bases short, with 10 bases between. CDR3 DNA sequence: TGTGCCAGCAGCTTAGGGGGGGGCTTCAATCAGCCCCAGCATTTT. Translating it yields CASSLGGGFNQPQHF.

The genes are TRBV19 and TRBJ2-2, with TRBD2 matching over 16 bases. Trimming at V came to 7 bases and at J to 4 bases, leaving 9 bases not matched to a gene. This CDR3 spans 18 amino acids. Germline V gene lookup returns CDR1 LNHDA and CDR2 SQIVND (reference sequence). CDR3 sequence (DNA): TGTGCCAGTACCCTAGGGGGACTAGCGGGAGGGAGCACCGGGGAGCTGTTTTTT. Translated: CASTLGGLAGGSTGELFF.

V gene TRBV27 combines with J gene TRBJ1-5; D gene uncertain. This CDR3 spans 14 amino acids. Germline V gene lookup returns CDR1 MNHEY and CDR2 SMNVEV (reference sequence). Trimming shortened V by 2 bases and J by 2 bases, and 7 bases separated the two germline ends. CDR3 in DNA: TGTGCCAGCAGTTTAGGGAGGGGCAATCAGCCCCAGCATTTT. Translation gives CASSLGRGNQPQHF.

The chain recombines TRBV11-2 with TRBJ2-7; 14 nucleotides agree with TRBD2. This CDR3 has 15 amino acids. Germline V lookup: CDR1 SGHAT, CDR2 FQNNGV. Trimming at V came to 7 bases and at J to 7 bases, leaving 9 bases not matched to a gene. Here the CDR3 DNA reads TGTGCCAGCACCGTGACTAGCGGGGGGGCGGGGGAGCAGTACTTC. Translated: CASTVTSGGAGEQYF. Full variable domain (outside the CDR3, taken from reference TRBV11-2 and TRBJ2-7): EAGVAQSPRYKIIEKRQSVAFWCNPISGHATLYWYQQILGQGPKLLIQFQNNGVVDDSQLPKDRFSAERLKGVDSTLKIQPAKLEDSAVYLCASTVTSGGAGEQYFGPGTRLTVT.

J is TRBJ2-3 and V is TRBV28; TRBD2 matches at 8 bases. Looked up from germline, CDR1 is MDHEN and CDR2 is SYDVKM. The V gene end was trimmed by 3 bases and the J gene end by 4 bases; junction bases not matched to a gene: 6. CDR3 size: 15 residues. The CDR3 DNA is TGTGCCAGCAGTTTTCGGGAGGGCCATCCAGATACGCAGTATTTT. This encodes CASSFREGHPDTQYF.

V gene TRBV7-2 combines with J gene TRBJ1-2, with no clear D. Germline-derived CDR1 and CDR2 are SGHTA and FQGNSA. V gave up 1 base and J gave up 3 bases, with 6 bases separating them. There are 13 residues in the CDR3. This CDR3 is CASSLGGDYGYTF. CDR3 coding DNA: TGTGCCAGCAGCTTAGGTGGAGACTATGGCTACACCTTC.

This clone has a single count. The rearrangement uses TRBV11-2 and TRBJ2-7; 11 nucleotides agree with TRBD2. The junction had 5 bases not matched to a gene; V was cut back by 1 base and J by 0 bases. The CDR3 is made up of 17 amino acids. Germline lookup yields CDR1 SGHAT and CDR2 FQNNGV. CDR3 protein: CASSLAQTSGDSYEQYF. As DNA, the CDR3 is TGTGCCAGCAGCTTAGCACAGACTAGCGGGGACTCCTACGAGCAGTACTTC. The variable domain in full, completed from reference TRBV11-2 and TRBJ2-7, reads EAGVAQSPRYKIIEKRQSVAFWCNPISGHATLYWYQQILGQGPKLLIQFQNNGVVDDSQLPKDRFSAERLKGVDSTLKIQPAKLEDSAVYLCASSLAQTSGDSYEQYFGPGTRLTVT.

This sequence joins TRBV28 and TRBJ2-1; 13 bases agree with TRBD2. This CDR3 is 20 amino acids long. V trimming: 2 bases; J trimming: 0 bases; junction bases outside the gene matches: 10. CDR1 and CDR2 (germline): MDHEN, SYDVKM. CDR3 sequence: CASSLRPGLAGRGSYNEQFF. DNA of the CDR3: TGTGCCAGCAGTTTACGACCGGGACTAGCGGGAAGAGGCTCCTACAATGAGCAGTTCTTC.

This chain uses TRBV7-9 with TRBJ1-2, with 10 bases matching TRBD1. Germline V gene sequence: CDR1 SEHNR, CDR2 FQNEAQ (reference sequence). With V trimmed by 0 bases and J by 8 bases, 6 bases remained unmatched. The CDR3 has 15 amino acids. Here the CDR3 reads CASSLAWTGGVGYTF. CDR3 coding DNA: TGTGCCAGCAGCTTAGCTTGGACAGGGGGAGTCGGCTACACCTTC.

V usage is TRBV7-2 and J usage is TRBJ1-5; TRBD1 aligns across 7 bases. Germline V lookup: CDR1 SGHTA, CDR2 FQGNSA. The CDR3 consists of 15 residues. V dropped 1 base and J dropped 0; count of bases not matched to a gene: 0. For the CDR3, the DNA is TGTGCCAGCAGCTTAGGGACAGGTAGCAATCAGCCCCAGCATTTT. It encodes CASSLGTGSNQPQHF.

CDR3 coding DNA: TGTGCCAGCTCACCATCCCAGGGTGGCAATGAGCAGTTCTTC. It translates to CASSPSQGGNEQFF. The V and J genes are TRBV18 and TRBJ2-1, with a possible D match to TRBD1 (5 bases). The CDR3 extends over 14 amino acids. Germline V gene sequence: CDR1 KGHSH, CDR2 LQKENI. The V end lost 2 bases, the J end lost 6 bases, and 11 bases lay between the germline ends.

Notes on this clone: Relative to the germline gene, one junction end is altered; a read error may explain this. The chain has TRBV11-3 and TRBJ2-6; the match to TRBD1 covers 8 bases. Germline CDR1 is SGHNT and CDR2 is YENEEA. The CDR3 length is 17 residues. The CDR3 DNA follows: TGTGCCAGCAGCTTAGGGGGGACAGGCGGCAGGGCCAACGGCCTGACTTTC. Amino acids: CASSLGGTGGRANGLTF. The whole variable domain, filled in from reference TRBV11-3 and TRBJ2-6, reads EAGVVQSPRYKIIEKKQPVAFWCNPISGHNTLYWYLQNLGQGPELLIRYENEEAVDDSQLPKDRFSAERLKGVDSTLKIQPAELGDSAVYLCASSLGGTGGRANGLTFGAGSRLTVL.

This rearrangement joins TRBV30 to TRBJ2-5, with 10 bases that match TRBD2. CDR1 and CDR2 from the germline V gene are GTSNPN and SVGIG (reference sequence). The CDR3 covers 14 residues. Trimming at V came to 3 bases and at J to 5 bases, leaving 6 bases not matched to a gene. CDR3 in DNA: TGTGCCTGGAGCGTAGCGGGGGGCCGGGAGACCCAGTACTTC. Translated, it gives CAWSVAGGRETQYF.

This clone was seen just once. This sequence joins TRBV19 and TRBJ1-1, with a possible D match to TRBD1 (6 bases). V was cut by 3 bases and J by 5 bases, with 7 bases left in between. Germline V CDR1 and CDR2: LNHDA, SQIVND (reference sequence). This CDR3 comprises 12 residues. Written as DNA, the CDR3 is TGTGCCAGTAGTATCCAGGGGACTGAAGCTTTCTTT. Translated: CASSIQGTEAFF.

This clone has more than one count but fewer than ten. The CDR3 loop is CASSLGGAGAGEQFF. CDR3 DNA: TGTGCCAGCAGCTTAGGAGGAGCGGGAGCTGGTGAGCAGTTCTTC. V gene TRBV7-6 combines with J gene TRBJ2-1, with TRBD2 matching 8 bases. CDR1 SGHVS and CDR2 FNYEAQ come from the germline V gene. CDR3 size: 15 residues. Trimming cost V 1 base and J 9 bases; bases outside gene matches: 8.

The chain recombines TRBV5-6 with TRBJ1-5; TRBD1 is a possible D gene (5 bases). There are 15 residues in the CDR3. Trimming took off 0 bases at V and 7 bases at J, with 14 bases between the two ends. Germline CDR1 is SGHDT and CDR2 is YYEEEE. In DNA form, the CDR3 reads TGTGCCAGCAGCTTGGGTCAGGGCGAAGGGCAGCCCCAGCATTTT. Translated, it gives CASSLGQGEGQPQHF.

Turning to this clone: One end of the junction is discordant with germline, which a read error may explain. This chain joins TRBV7-9 and TRBJ2-4; 7 bases fit TRBD2. The CDR3 runs 15 residues. Germline V gene data show CDR1 as SEHNR and CDR2 as FQNEAQ (reference sequence). The CDR3 region is CASNRGDGAKNSQYF. CDR3 DNA sequence: TGTGCCAGCAATCGGGGGGATGGGGCCAAAAACAGTCAGTACTTC.

The chain joins TRBV5-5 to TRBJ1-2, with D perhaps TRBD1 (6 bases). CDR1 and CDR2 from the germline V gene are SGHKS and YYEKEE (reference sequence). This CDR3 region has 17 residues. Trimming left V 2 bases short and J 7 bases short, with 24 bases between. CDR3 sequence reads: CASSLGPLEGGSSGYTF. The DNA of the CDR3 is TGTGCCAGCAGCTTAGGGCCCCTGGAGGGGGGGTCTTCTGGCTACACCTTC.

This chain uses TRBV10-2 with TRBJ2-3; D may be TRBD2 (6 bases). Per the germline V gene, CDR1 is WSHSY and CDR2 is SAAADI. The CDR3 has 13 amino acids. The germline V and J ends were trimmed by 6 bases and 4 bases, with 11 bases remaining between them. The CDR3 loop is CASRFPGADTQYF. CDR3 coding DNA: TGCGCCAGCAGATTCCCGGGGGCAGATACGCAGTATTTT.

The rearrangement links TRBV5-4 to TRBJ2-1; D is ambiguous. The germline V gene encodes CDR1 SGHNT and CDR2 YYREEE (reference sequence). This CDR3 is built from 16 residues. Deletions cut 0 bases from V and 5 bases from J, with 15 bases between. The CDR3 sequence: CASSLVRGIVDNEQFF. The CDR3 bases are TGTGCCAGCAGCTTGGTAAGAGGTATAGTCGACAATGAGCAGTTCTTC.

This sequence joins TRBV5-1 and TRBJ2-3; 10 bases agree with TRBD2. With V trimmed by 5 bases and J by 2 bases, 14 bases remained unmatched. Germline CDR1 is SGHRS and CDR2 is YFSETQ. The CDR3 contains 18 residues. The CDR3 protein is CASSRLYGTSVNTDTQYF. DNA of the CDR3: TGCGCCAGCAGTCGTCTCTACGGGACTAGCGTGAACACAGATACGCAGTATTTT.

The J gene is TRBJ2-3, the V gene TRBV27; D is perhaps TRBD2 (5 bases). The V end lost 0 bases, the J end lost 5 bases, and 24 bases lay between the germline ends. The CDR3 sequence is 19 residues long. CDR1 and CDR2 (germline): MNHEY, SMNVEV (reference sequence). CDR3 nucleotides: TGTGCCAGCAGTTTATCGAAGAGGGCATGGTTATCCGGGCGAGATACGCAGTATTTT. Its translation: CASSLSKRAWLSGRDTQYF.

V and J are TRBV27 and TRBJ1-1; TRBD1 matches 7 bases. V lost 8 bases to trimming and J lost 1 base; unmatched junction nucleotides: 7. This CDR3 has 14 residues. The germline CDR1 and CDR2 sequences are MNHEY and SMNVEV (reference sequence). CDR3 amino acids: CASGYRGWNTEAFF. The CDR3 nucleotides are TGTGCCAGCGGATACAGGGGATGGAACACTGAAGCTTTCTTT.

The V gene is TRBV28, the J gene TRBJ1-5; D unclear. Trimming left V 2 bases short and J 3 bases short, with 11 bases between. The germline gives CDR1 MDHEN, CDR2 SYDVKM. The CDR3 contains 15 residues. CDR3 DNA sequence: TGTGCCAGCAGTTTAGGGCAAGATCCCAATCAGCCCCAGCATTTT. This translates into CASSLGQDPNQPQHF. Combining the CDR3 with reference TRBV28 and TRBJ1-5 gives the whole variable domain DVKVTQSSRYLVKRTGEKVFLECVQDMDHENMFWYRQDPGLGLRLIYFSYDVKMKEKGDIPEGYSVSREKKERFSLILESASTNQTSMYLCASSLGQDPNQPQHFGDGTRLSIL.